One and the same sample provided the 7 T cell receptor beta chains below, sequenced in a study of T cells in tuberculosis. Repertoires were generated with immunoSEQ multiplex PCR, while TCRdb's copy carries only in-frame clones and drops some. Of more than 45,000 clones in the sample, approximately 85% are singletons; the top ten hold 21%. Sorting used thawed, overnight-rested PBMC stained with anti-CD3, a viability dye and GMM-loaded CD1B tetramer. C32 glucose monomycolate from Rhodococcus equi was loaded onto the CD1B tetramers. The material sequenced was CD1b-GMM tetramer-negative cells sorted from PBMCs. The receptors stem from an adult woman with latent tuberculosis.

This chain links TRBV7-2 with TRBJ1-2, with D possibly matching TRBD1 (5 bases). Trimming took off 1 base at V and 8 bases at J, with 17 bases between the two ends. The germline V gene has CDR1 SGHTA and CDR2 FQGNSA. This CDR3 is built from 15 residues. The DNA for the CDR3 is TGTGCCAGCAGCTTAGTTACGAGCAGGGTTAAAGGCTACACCTTC. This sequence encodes CASSLVTSRVKGYTF.

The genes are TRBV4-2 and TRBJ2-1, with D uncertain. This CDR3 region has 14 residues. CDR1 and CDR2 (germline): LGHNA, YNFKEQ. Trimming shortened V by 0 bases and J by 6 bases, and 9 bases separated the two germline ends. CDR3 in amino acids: CASSQDPSSNEQFF. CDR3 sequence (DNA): TGTGCCAGCAGCCAAGACCCATCCAGCAATGAGCAGTTCTTC.

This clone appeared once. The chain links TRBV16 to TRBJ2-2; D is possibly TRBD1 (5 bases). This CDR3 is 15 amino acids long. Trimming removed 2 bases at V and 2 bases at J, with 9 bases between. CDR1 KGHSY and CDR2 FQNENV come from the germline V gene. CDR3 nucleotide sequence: TGTGCCAGCAGCCAAATGGGGCTTAACACCGGGGAGCTGTTTTTT. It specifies CASSQMGLNTGELFF.

The CDR3 protein is CASFEGIPDTQYF. DNA for the CDR3: TGTGCCTCATTCGAGGGAATCCCAGATACGCAGTATTTT. The chain is built from TRBV30 and TRBJ2-3; tentatively, D is TRBD2 (5 bases). Germline V gene sequence: CDR1 GTSNPN, CDR2 SVGIG (reference sequence). Deletions cut 7 bases from V and 4 bases from J, with 15 bases between. This CDR3 has 13 residues.

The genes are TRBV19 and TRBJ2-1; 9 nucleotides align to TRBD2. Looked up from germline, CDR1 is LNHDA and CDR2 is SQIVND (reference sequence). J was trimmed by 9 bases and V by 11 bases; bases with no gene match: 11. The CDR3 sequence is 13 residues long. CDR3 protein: CAPEAGGLAEQFF. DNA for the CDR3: TGTGCCCCAGAGGCGGGAGGGCTCGCTGAGCAGTTCTTC.

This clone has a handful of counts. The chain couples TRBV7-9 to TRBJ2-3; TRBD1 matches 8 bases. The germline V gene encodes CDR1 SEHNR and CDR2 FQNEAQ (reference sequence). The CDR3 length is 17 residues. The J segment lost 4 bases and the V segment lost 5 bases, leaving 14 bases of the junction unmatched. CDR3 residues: CASSPPDRNRGADTQYF. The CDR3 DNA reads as TGTGCCAGCAGCCCCCCGGATAGGAACAGGGGGGCAGATACGCAGTATTTT.

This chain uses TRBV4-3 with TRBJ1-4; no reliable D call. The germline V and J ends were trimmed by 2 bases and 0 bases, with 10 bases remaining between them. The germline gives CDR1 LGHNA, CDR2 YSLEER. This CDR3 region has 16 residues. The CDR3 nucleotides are TGCGCCAGCAGCCAATGGACTGCTGCAACTAATGAAAAACTGTTTTTT. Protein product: CASSQWTAATNEKLFF.